Sequencing of this T cell receptor (beta chain) was carried out in a study of OX40 agonist ivuxolimab in advanced cancers. With regard to the full study: The costimulatory receptor OX40 (CD134) was targeted by ivuxolimab, a fully human IgG2 agonistic monoclonal antibody. Intravenous ivuxolimab was administered to patients every 2 weeks at six dose levels: 0.01, 0.1, 0.3, 1.5, 3 and 10 mg/kg. Of the roughly 52 patients in dose escalation, about 19 had hepatocellular carcinoma, about 15 had melanoma, 9 had renal cell carcinoma and 9 had head and neck cancer. In the dose-escalation cohort, roughly 80% of patients were male, and the mean age was approximately 64 years, with a range of roughly 20 to 80. Patients were allowed to have had prior anti-PD-1, anti-PD-L1 or anti-CTLA-4 therapy, and more than 35% of the dose-escalation patients had been treated with checkpoint inhibitors. Three dose-escalation patients achieved partial responses, one with hepatocellular carcinoma and two with cutaneous melanoma. Peripheral TCRbeta sequencing aimed to test whether ivuxolimab altered TCR sequence diversity and caused clonal T-cell expansion. The paper reports the monotherapy dose-escalation portion (N ≈ 52 patients) of the phase I ivuxolimab trial. General study outcomes and caveats: The antigen specificity of the clonally expanded peripheral T cells was not determined. At doses of 0.1 to 3.0 mg/kg, clonal expansion of both CD4+ and CD8+ blood T cells was observed from baseline to week 6. After ivuxolimab, more expanded clones were found on average in CD8+ T cells than in CD4+ T cells. Low levels of normalized T-cell clonal expansion were also shown by some nonresponding patients. In the 0.1-3.0 mg/kg groups, partial responders were among the patients with the lowest normalized peripheral clonal expansion, particularly in CD8+ T cells.

The CDR3 spans 15 residues, from the cysteine through the phenylalanine. Only the CDR3 portion is preserved as DNA: 45 bases, with reading frame beginning at the first base. Germline trimming amounts to 7 bases on V and 5 bases on J, with 11 as the count of junction bases outside the gene matches. CDR1 and CDR2 (SGHRS, YFSETQ) derive from the germline V gene. For sequencing of the TCRbeta CDR3 region, genomic DNA was extracted from the sorted cells. The immunoSEQ Assay was used to sequence the TCRbeta CDR3 regions. Imported from immuneACCESS, the table was reduced by TCRdb to in-frame sequences with V and J called. These copies leave out some clones; in studies compared against another copy, an unresolved V gene accounts for under half, and the cause of the remainder is not known. The sample table shows about 20,000 clones, and 80% to 90% are seen once. The ten largest clones capture roughly 16% of the sample.

A remark on this clone: Its antigen is unknown. It has no much larger one-base neighbor in the sample; base qualities were not kept.

The trial excluded patients who had a history of autoimmune disease or who were on systemic immunosuppression. Peripheral blood for TCR sequencing was collected from all dose cohorts at baseline, on cycle 4 day 1, and on cycle 7 day 1. Samples came from an open-label, multicenter, first-in-human phase I dose-escalation trial of ivuxolimab. Adults with locally advanced or metastatic head and neck squamous cell, hepatocellular, melanoma or renal cell carcinoma were enrolled in the trial. CD4+ and CD8+ T cells were sorted separately from peripheral blood before TCR sequencing. The chain was built from TRBV5-1 and TRBJ2-1, with 8 middle bases fitting TRBD1. The starting material was CD4+ or CD8+ T cells sorted from blood, obtained in a trial of the OX40 agonist ivuxolimab. The sequence came from an adult with an advanced solid tumor such as melanoma, head and neck, liver or kidney cancer. Here is the DNA: TGCGCCAGCTGGCGGCTGGACAGGGATCACAATGAGCAGTTCTTC. Translation gives CASWRLDRDHNEQFF.